The 8 T cell receptor beta chains reported below all come from one sample, sequenced in a study of blood T cell repertoires in COVID-19. This table comes from immunoSEQ multiplex PCR, and its TCRdb copy is limited to in-frame clones, with some not included. The sample has roughly 70,000 clones; 70% to 75% are singletons. The sample consisted of peripheral blood. These receptors all come from a man aged 60 to 75 with acute or convalescent COVID-19.

This clone is a singleton in its sample. This chain joins TRBV28 and TRBJ2-7; 9 bases match TRBD2. CDR1 and CDR2 (germline): MDHEN, SYDVKM. Losses at the gene ends were 2 bases for V and 4 bases for J; bases not matched to a gene: 6. This CDR3 region has 15 residues. This CDR3 is CASSLLGGRAYEQYF. In DNA, the CDR3 is TGTGCCAGCAGTTTACTTGGCGGGAGGGCGTACGAGCAGTACTTC. The full variable domain, completed using reference TRBV28 and TRBJ2-7, is DVKVTQSSRYLVKRTGEKVFLECVQDMDHENMFWYRQDPGLGLRLIYFSYDVKMKEKGDIPEGYSVSREKKERFSLILESASTNQTSMYLCASSLLGGRAYEQYFGPGTRLTVT.

The chain combines TRBV6-5 with TRBJ1-3; the D is unclear. There are 12 residues in the CDR3. V was pared by 9 bases and J by 1 base, with 7 bases between. Germline V gives CDR1 MNHEY, CDR2 SVGAGI. CDR3 amino acids: CASRWSGNTIYF. The CDR3 DNA follows: TGTGCCAGTCGGTGGTCTGGAAACACCATATATTTT.

V is TRBV6-5 and J is TRBJ1-5, with D perhaps TRBD1 (6 bases). The V gene's germline CDR1 is MNHEY and CDR2 SVGAGI. This CDR3 region has 15 residues. V lost 6 bases, J lost 4 bases, and 16 bases lay in between. The CDR3 DNA reads TGTGCCAGCAGCCCAGTGTCCGGACAGAATCAGCCCCAGCATTTT. Protein sequence: CASSPVSGQNQPQHF.

The rearrangement links TRBV4-1 to TRBJ2-2; 13 bases fit TRBD2. The CDR3 runs 16 residues. Losses at the gene ends were 4 bases for V and 9 bases for J; bases not matched to a gene: 8. Germline V gives CDR1 MGHRA, CDR2 YSYEKL. CDR3 residues: CASSREGLAGNRELFF. The CDR3 bases are TGCGCCAGCAGCCGAGAGGGACTAGCGGGAAATAGGGAGCTGTTTTTT.

The V call is TRBV7-2, the J call TRBJ2-7, with 10 bases matching TRBD2. The CDR3 length is 14 residues. The ends lost 4 bases at V and 3 bases at J; junction bases unmatched: 3. From germline, CDR1 is SGHTA and CDR2 FQGNSA. CDR3: CASSSLAGNYEQYV. The CDR3 coding sequence is TGTGCCAGCAGCTCACTAGCGGGGAACTACGAGCAGTACGTC.

The table lists this clone with a few counts. The V call is TRBV11-2, the J call TRBJ1-3; no reliable D call. V lost 3 bases, J lost 3 bases, and 3 bases lay in between. From germline, CDR1 is SGHAT and CDR2 FQNNGV. The CDR3 extends over 12 amino acids. Written as DNA, the CDR3 is TGTGCCAGCAGCTTCAGTGGAAACACCATATATTTT. Encoded protein: CASSFSGNTIYF.

The chain recombines TRBV9 with TRBJ2-5; a possible D gene is TRBD2 (6 bases). Germline CDR1 SGDLS, CDR2 YYNGEE. The ends were cut back, 1 base at V and 3 bases at J, with 10 bases in the middle. The CDR3 covers 14 residues. In DNA, the CDR3 is TGTGCCAGCAGCGTATACTCGGGGGAAGAGACCCAGTACTTC. Translating gives CASSVYSGEETQYF.

This chain links TRBV6-6 with TRBJ2-3; 9 bases fit TRBD1. Germline-derived CDR1 and CDR2 are MNHNY and SVGAGI (reference sequence). V was pared by 10 bases and J by 2 bases, with 7 bases of the junction left unmatched. There are 14 residues in the CDR3. The DNA of the CDR3 is TGTGCCATCCGCCGGGACAGGGACACAGATACGCAGTATTTT. Amino acids: CAIRRDRDTDTQYF.